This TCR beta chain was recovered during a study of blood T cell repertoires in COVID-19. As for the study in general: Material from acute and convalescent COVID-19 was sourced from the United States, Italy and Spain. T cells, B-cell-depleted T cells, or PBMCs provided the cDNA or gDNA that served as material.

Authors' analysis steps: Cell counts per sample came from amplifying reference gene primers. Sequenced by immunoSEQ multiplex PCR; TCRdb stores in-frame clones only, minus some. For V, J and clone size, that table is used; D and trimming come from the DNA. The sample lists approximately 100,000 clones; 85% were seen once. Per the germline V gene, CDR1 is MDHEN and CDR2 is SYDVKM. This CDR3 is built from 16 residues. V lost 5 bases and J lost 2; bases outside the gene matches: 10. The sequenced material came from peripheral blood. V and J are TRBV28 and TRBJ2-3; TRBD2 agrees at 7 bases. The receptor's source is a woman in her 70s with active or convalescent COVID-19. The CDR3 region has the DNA TGTGCCAGCAGTCAAATGGGGGGGAGGGCCACAGATACGCAGTATTTT. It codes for CASSQMGGRATDTQYF.